This TCR beta chain derives from a study of blood T cell repertoires in COVID-19. Study at large: The United States, Italy and Spain were the sources of the acute and convalescent COVID-19 samples. The cDNA or gDNA used as material had been derived from T cells, B-cell-depleted T cells, or PBMCs.

CDR3 size: 14 residues. V dropped 1 base and J dropped 1 base, with 7 bases sitting between them. Germline CDR1 reads KGHSY; CDR2 reads FQNENV. Those enrolled, adults aged roughly 18 to 100 years, came from about two dozen US areas. Sequencing used immunoSEQ multiplex PCR; TCRdb keeps in-frame clones, though not all of them. This table has 250,000 to 300,000 clones, roughly 90% appearing once. The clonotype comes from a woman aged 40 to 50 with acute COVID-19. The material sequenced was PBMCs or T cells enriched from blood (not recorded which). The genes are TRBV16 and TRBJ1-2, with D hard to call. DNA of the CDR3: TGTGCCAGCAGCCAATTTCATAGTAACTATGGCTACACCTTC. Protein product: CASSQFHSNYGYTF. The full variable domain, in which reference TRBV16 and TRBJ1-2 provide the parts outside the CDR3, is GEEVAQTPKHLVRGEGQKAKLYCAPIKGHSYVFWYQQVLKNEFKFLISFQNENVFDETGMPKERFSAKCLPNSPCSLEIQATKLEDSAVYFCASSQFHSNYGYTFGSGTRLTVV.